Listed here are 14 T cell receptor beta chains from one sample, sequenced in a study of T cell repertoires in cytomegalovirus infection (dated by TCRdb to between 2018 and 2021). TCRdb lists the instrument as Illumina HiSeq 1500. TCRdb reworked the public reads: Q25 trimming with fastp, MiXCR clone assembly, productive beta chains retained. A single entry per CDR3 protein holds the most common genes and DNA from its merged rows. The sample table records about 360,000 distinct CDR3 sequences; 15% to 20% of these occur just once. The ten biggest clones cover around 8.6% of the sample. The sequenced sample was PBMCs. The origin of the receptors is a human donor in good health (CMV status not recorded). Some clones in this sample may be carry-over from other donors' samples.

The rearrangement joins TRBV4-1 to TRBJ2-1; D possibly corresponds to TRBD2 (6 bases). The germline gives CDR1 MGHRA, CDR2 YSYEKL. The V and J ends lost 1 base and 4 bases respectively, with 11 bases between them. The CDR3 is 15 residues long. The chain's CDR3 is CASSQAWGRYNEQFF. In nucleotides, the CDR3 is TGCGCCAGCAGCCAAGCGTGGGGGAGGTACAATGAGCAGTTCTTC.

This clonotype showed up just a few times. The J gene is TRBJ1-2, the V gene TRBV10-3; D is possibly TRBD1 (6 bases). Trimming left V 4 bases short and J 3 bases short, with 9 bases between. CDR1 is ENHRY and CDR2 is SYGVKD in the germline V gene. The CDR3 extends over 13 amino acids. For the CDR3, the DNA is TGTGCCATCAGTGGGGGGCTCGACTATGGCTACACCTTC. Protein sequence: CAISGGLDYGYTF.

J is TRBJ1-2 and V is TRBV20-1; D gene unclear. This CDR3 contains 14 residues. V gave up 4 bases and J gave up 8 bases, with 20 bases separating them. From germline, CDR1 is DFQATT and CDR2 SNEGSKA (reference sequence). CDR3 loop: CSATRTGGSGGYTF. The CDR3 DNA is TGCAGTGCTACCAGGACCGGAGGATCAGGAGGCTACACCTTC.

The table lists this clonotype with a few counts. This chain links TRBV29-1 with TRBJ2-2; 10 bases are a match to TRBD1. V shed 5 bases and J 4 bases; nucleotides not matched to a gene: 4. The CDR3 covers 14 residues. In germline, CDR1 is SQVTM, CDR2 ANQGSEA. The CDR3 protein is CSVPGQGSTGELFF. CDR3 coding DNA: TGCAGCGTTCCGGGACAGGGGAGCACCGGGGAGCTGTTTTTT.

CDR3 DNA: TGTGCCAGCAGCTTAGGGATTACAGGGGGCCGAGCTTTCTTT. Amino acids: CASSLGITGGRAFF. The J gene is TRBJ1-1, the V gene TRBV5-6, with 9 nucleotides matching TRBD1. Per germline, CDR1 SGHDT and CDR2 YYEEEE. This CDR3 contains 14 residues. The V segment lost 2 bases and the J segment 10 bases; nucleotides outside the gene matches: 9.

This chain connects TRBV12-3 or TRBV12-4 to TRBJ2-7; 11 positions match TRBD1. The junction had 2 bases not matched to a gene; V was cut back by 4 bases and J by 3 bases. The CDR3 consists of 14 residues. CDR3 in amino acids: CASSSDRGLYEQYF. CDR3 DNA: TGTGCCAGCAGTTCGGACAGGGGGCTCTACGAGCAGTACTTC.

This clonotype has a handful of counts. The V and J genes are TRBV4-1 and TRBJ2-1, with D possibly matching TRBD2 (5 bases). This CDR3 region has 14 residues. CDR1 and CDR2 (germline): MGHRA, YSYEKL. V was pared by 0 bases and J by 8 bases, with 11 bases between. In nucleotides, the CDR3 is TGCGCCAGCAGCCAAGATGGACTTGCGCATGAGCAGTTCTTC. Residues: CASSQDGLAHEQFF.

The CDR3 loop is CASSQVGGGSYGYTF. The CDR3 DNA reads TGTGCCAGCAGCCAGGTGGGGGGGGGCAGCTATGGCTACACCTTC. V is TRBV4-2 and J is TRBJ1-2, with a weak D call TRBD1 (6 bases). V was cut by 3 bases and J by 4 bases, with 15 bases left in between. The CDR3 sequence is 15 residues long. Germline-derived CDR1 and CDR2 are LGHNA and YNFKEQ.

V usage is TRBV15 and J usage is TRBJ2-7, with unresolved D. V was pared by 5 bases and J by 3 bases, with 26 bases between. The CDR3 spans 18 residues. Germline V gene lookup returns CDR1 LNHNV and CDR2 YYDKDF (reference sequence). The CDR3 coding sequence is TGTGCCACCAGCCCTAGAAGGGCATGGCGGCCTACAAACTACGAGCAGTACTTC. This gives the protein CATSPRRAWRPTNYEQYF.

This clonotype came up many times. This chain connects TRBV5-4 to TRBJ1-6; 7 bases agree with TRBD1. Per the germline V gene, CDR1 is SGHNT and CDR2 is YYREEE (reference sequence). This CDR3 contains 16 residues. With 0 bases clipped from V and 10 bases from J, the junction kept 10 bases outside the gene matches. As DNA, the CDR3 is TGTGCCAGCAGCTTGGGCCGGCAGGGGGTAGGGTCACCCCTCCACTTT. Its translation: CASSLGRQGVGSPLHF.

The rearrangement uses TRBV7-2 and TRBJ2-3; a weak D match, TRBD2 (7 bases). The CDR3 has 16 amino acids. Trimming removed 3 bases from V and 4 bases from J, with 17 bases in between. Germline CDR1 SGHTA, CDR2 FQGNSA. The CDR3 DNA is TGTGCCAGCAGCTTTACAGGGAGGGGAGGGTCAGATACGCAGTATTTT. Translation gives CASSFTGRGGSDTQYF.

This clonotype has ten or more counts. CDR3 bases: TGTGCCAGCAGCTCTAAGAGCGGGGGGGCTACAGATACGCAGTATTTT. Its translation: CASSSKSGGATDTQYF. This chain uses TRBV7-2 with TRBJ2-3, with 10 positions matching TRBD2. This CDR3 has 16 amino acids. The V gene end was trimmed by 4 bases and the J gene end by 3 bases; junction bases not matched to a gene: 7. Germline V gene sequence: CDR1 SGHTA, CDR2 FQGNSA.

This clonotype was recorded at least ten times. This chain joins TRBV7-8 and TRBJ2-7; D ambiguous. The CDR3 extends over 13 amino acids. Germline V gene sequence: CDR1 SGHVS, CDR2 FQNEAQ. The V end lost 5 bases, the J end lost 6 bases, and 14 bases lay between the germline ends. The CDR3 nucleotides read TGTGCCAGCAGCCCAGGAGATGGCGGCGAGCAGTACTTC. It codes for CASSPGDGGEQYF. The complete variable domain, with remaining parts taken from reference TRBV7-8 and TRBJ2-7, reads GAGVSQSPRYKVAKRGQDVALRCDPISGHVSLFWYQQALGQGPEFLTYFQNEAQLDKSGLPSDRFFAERPEGSVSTLKIQRTQQEDSAVYLCASSPGDGGEQYFGPGTRLTVT.

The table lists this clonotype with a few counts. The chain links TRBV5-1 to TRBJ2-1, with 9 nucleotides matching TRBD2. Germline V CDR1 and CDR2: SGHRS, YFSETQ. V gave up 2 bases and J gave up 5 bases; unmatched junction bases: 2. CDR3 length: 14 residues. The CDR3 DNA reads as TGCGCCAGCAGCTTAACTAGCGGGCACAATGAGCAGTTCTTC. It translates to CASSLTSGHNEQFF.